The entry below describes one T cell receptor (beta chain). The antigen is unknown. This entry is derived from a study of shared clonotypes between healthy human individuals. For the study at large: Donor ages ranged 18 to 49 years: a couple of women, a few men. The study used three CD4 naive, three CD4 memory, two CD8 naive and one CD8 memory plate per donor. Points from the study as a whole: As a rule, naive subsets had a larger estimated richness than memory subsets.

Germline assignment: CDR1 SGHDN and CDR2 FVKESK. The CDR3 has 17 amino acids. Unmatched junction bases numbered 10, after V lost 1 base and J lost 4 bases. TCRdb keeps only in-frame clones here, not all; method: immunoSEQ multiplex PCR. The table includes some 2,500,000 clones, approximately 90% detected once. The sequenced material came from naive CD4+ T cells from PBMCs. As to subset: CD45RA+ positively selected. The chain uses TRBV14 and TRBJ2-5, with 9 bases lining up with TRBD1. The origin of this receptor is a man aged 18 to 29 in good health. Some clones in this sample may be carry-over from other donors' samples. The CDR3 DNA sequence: TGTGCCAGCAGCCAAGGAACAACAGGGGGCTATCGAGAGACCCAGTACTTC. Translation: CASSQGTTGGYRETQYF.